Shown below are 6 T cell receptor beta chains from a single sample sequenced in a study of blood T cells in healthy people across ages. Sample-barcoded 5' priming and a J-beta primer mix drove a second PCR of about 6 to 12 cycles. TCRdb independently ran MiXCR on the 5' RACE reads; one entry per CDR3 protein. Counted here are hundreds of thousands of distinct CDR3 sequences, about 20% occurring once; the ten biggest clones make up around a fifth. The sequenced sample consisted of blood. Receptor source: a man in his 70s in good health.

The chain couples TRBV20-1 to TRBJ2-7; 7 bases agree with TRBD1. CDR1 DFQATT and CDR2 SNEGSKA come from the germline V gene (reference sequence). This CDR3 spans 11 amino acids. Written as DNA, the CDR3 is TGCAGTGCTAGAGTCGGAGACAGGGTGGGGGTC. Protein product: CSARVGDRVGV.

This clonotype was detected a few times. The chain links TRBV6-5 to TRBJ1-6; D gene ambiguous. The CDR3 runs 18 residues. V dropped 2 bases and J dropped 0 bases, with 14 bases sitting between them. CDR1 and CDR2 from the germline V gene are MNHEY and SVGAGI. CDR3 bases: TGTGCCAGCAGTTACAAGGCTCGCGCGAGCTCCTATAATTCACCCCTCCACTTT. This sequence encodes CASSYKARASSYNSPLHF.

This clonotype showed up just a few times. The chain links TRBV23-1 to TRBJ2-1, with D perhaps assigned TRBD1 or TRBD2 (5 bases each). TRBV23-1 is an ORF; its function is uncertain. This CDR3 region has 15 residues. The V end was cut by 4 bases, the J end by 7 bases, with 17 bases between. Here the CDR3 reads CASSLRGPSRNEQFF. The CDR3 DNA is TGCGCCAGCAGTCTACGGGGACCGTCCAGAAATGAGCAGTTCTTC.

This clonotype occurred a few times. The gene calls are TRBV15 and TRBJ1-2; no definite D call. The germline CDR1 and CDR2 sequences are LNHNV and YYDKDF (reference sequence). V lost 0 bases to trimming and J lost 2 bases, with 13 bases between them. The CDR3 has 16 residues. The CDR3 sequence: CATSRDLWGGNYGYTF. The CDR3 DNA reads TGTGCCACCAGCAGAGATCTCTGGGGAGGGAACTATGGCTACACCTTC.

This clonotype has at least ten counts. The V gene is TRBV18, the J gene TRBJ1-1; maybe TRBD1 (5 bases). The CDR3 totals 15 residues. Per the germline V gene, CDR1 is KGHSH and CDR2 is LQKENI. Trimming removed 3 bases from V and 3 bases from J, with 14 bases in between. The CDR3 reads CASSPRRDGHTEAFF. CDR3 coding DNA: TGTGCCAGCTCACCGCGCCGGGACGGCCACACTGAAGCTTTCTTT.

The chain combines TRBV29-1 with TRBJ2-5, with 7 bases matching TRBD1. The germline gives CDR1 SQVTM, CDR2 ANQGSEA. V lost 6 bases, J lost 4 bases, and 8 bases stayed unmatched. The CDR3 contains 13 residues. CDR3 nucleotide sequence: TGCAGCGTCGCTAAGAACAGGGGAGAGACCCAGTACTTC. It yields the protein CSVAKNRGETQYF. Based on the CDR3 plus reference TRBV29-1 and TRBJ2-5, the full variable domain is SAVISQKPSRDICQRGTSLTIQCQVDSQVTMMFWYRQQPGQSLTLIATANQGSEATYESGFVIDKFPISRPNLTFSTLTVSNMSPEDSSIYLCSVAKNRGETQYFGPGTRLLVL.